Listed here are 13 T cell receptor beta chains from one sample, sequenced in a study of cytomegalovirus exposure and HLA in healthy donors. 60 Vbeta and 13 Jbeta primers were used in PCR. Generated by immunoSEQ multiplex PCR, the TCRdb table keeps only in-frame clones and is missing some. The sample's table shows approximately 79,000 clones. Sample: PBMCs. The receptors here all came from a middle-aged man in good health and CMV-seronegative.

Here the CDR3 reads CAIRAGTENSPLHF. For the CDR3, the DNA is TGTGCCATCAGGGCCGGGACAGAAAATTCACCCCTCCACTTT. This rearrangement joins TRBV10-3 to TRBJ1-6; 7 bases match TRBD1. Trimming removed 6 bases from V and 7 bases from J; junction bases left unmatched: 6. This CDR3 comprises 14 residues. The germline gives CDR1 ENHRY, CDR2 SYGVKD.

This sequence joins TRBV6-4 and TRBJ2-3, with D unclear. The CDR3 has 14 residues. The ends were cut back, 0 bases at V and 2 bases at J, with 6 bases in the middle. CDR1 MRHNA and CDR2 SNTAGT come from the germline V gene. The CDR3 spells CASSDSASTDTQYF. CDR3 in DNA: TGTGCCAGCAGTGACTCTGCGTCCACAGATACGCAGTATTTT.

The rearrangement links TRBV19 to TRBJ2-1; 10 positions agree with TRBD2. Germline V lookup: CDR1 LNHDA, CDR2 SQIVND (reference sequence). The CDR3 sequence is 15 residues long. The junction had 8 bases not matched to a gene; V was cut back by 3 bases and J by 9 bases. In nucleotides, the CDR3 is TGTGCCAGTAGTATCAGTAGCGGGGGGACTGCTGAGCAGTTCTTC. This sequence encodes CASSISSGGTAEQFF.

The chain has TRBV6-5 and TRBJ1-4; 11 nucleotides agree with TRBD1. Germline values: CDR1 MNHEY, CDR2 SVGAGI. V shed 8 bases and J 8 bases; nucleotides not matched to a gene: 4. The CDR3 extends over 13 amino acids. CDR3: CASGQGAGEKLFF. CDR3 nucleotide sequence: TGTGCCAGCGGACAGGGGGCCGGGGAAAAACTGTTTTTT.

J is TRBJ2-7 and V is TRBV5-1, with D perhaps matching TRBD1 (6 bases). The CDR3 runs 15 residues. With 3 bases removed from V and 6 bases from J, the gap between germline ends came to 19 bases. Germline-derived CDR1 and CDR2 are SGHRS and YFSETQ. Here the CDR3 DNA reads TGCGCCAGCAGCTCCTCTCACAAACAGGGTTTCGAGCAGTACTTC. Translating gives CASSSSHKQGFEQYF. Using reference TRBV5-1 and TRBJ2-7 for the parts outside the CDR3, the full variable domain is KAGVTQTPRYLIKTRGQQVTLSCSPISGHRSVSWYQQTPGQGLQFLFEYFSETQRNKGNFPGRFSGRQFSNSRSEMNVSTLELGDSALYLCASSSSHKQGFEQYFGPGTRLTVT.

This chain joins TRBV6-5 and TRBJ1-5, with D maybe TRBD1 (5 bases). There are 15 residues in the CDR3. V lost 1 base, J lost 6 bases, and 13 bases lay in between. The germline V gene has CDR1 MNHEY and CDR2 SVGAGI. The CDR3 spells CASSYFRLGGQPQHF. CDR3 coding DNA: TGTGCCAGCAGTTACTTCCGGTTGGGGGGTCAGCCCCAGCATTTT.

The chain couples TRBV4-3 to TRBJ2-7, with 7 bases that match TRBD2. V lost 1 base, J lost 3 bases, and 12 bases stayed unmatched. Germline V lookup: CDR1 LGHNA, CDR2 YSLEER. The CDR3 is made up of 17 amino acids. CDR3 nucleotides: TGCGCCAGCAGCCAAGGCGTAGGTGGGACTAAAAGCTACGAGCAGTACTTC. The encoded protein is CASSQGVGGTKSYEQYF.

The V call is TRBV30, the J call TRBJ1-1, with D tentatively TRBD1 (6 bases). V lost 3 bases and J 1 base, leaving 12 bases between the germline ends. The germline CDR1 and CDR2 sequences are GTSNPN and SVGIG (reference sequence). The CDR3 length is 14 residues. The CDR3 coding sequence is TGTGCCTGGAGGGGCGACAGGCGGAACACTGAAGCTTTCTTT. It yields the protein CAWRGDRRNTEAFF.

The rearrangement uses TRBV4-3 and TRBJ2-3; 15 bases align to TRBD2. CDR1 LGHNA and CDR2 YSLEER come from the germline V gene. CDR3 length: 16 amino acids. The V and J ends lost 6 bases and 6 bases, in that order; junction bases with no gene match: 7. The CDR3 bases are TGCGCCAGCAGGCGGACTAGCGGGGGGGCAAGGGATACGCAGTATTTT. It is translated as CASRRTSGGARDTQYF.

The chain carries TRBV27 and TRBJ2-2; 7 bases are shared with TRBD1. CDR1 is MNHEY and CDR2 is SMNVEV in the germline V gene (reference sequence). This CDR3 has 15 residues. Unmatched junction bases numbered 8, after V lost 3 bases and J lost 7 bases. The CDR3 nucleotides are TGTGCCAGCAGTTTGGACCAGGGGGTGGTCGGGGAGCTGTTTTTT. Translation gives CASSLDQGVVGELFF.

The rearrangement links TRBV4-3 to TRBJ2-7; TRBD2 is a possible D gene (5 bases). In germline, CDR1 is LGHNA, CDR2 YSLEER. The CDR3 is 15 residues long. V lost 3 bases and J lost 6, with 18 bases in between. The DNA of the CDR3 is TGCGCCAGCAGCCAGGAAGGACTGGCGGCTTCCGAGCAGTACTTC. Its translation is CASSQEGLAASEQYF.

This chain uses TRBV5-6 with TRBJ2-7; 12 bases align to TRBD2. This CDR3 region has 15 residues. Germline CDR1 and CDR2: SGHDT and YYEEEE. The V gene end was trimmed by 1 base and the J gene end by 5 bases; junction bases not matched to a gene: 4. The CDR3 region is CASSLLAGGLNEQYF. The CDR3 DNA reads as TGTGCCAGCAGCTTGCTAGCGGGGGGGCTGAACGAGCAGTACTTC.

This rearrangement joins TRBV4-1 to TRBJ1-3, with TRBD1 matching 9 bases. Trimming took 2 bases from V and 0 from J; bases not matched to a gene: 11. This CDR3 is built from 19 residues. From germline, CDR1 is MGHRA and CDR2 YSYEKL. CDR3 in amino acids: CASSQRGTGLLSSGNTIYF. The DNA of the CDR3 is TGCGCCAGCAGCCAACGGGGGACAGGGCTGTTGAGCTCTGGAAACACCATATATTTT.